This T cell receptor beta chain stems from a study of blood T cell repertoires in COVID-19. The CDR3 loop spans 14 amino acids. Germline assignment: CDR1 WSHSY and CDR2 SAAADI. V lost 0 bases and J 9 bases, leaving 12 bases between the germline ends. This table comes from immunoSEQ multiplex PCR, and its TCRdb copy is limited to in-frame clones, with some not included. The profile shows 540,000 or so clones, 85% to 90% of them singletons. Sample: peripheral blood. This receptor was obtained from a woman aged 50 to 60 with COVID-19, enrolled during active disease. The chain is built from TRBV10-2 and TRBJ2-1; D is possibly TRBD2 (5 bases). CDR3 protein: CASSESSEGGEQFF. As DNA, the CDR3 is TGCGCCAGCAGTGAGTCGAGTGAGGGTGGTGAGCAGTTCTTC.